These 10 T cell receptor beta chains were all obtained from the same sample, sequenced in a study of the immune and genomic landscape of osteosarcoma. Some clones are missing from TCRdb's copy, which holds only in-frame ones; the method was immunoSEQ multiplex PCR. The sample includes 10,000 to 12,000 clones, about 72% of them seen just once. The post-treatment osteosarcoma tumors were primary, local recurrence or metastasis specimens from poor-prognosis patients. Sequencing used osteosarcoma tumor tissue from the lung. The origin of the receptors is a human donor with osteosarcoma.

The CDR3 DNA sequence: TGTGCCAGCGGGTGGGGCGGTGGGGGCCCAGATACGCAGTATTTT. It codes for CASGWGGGGPDTQYF. The chain has TRBV2 and TRBJ2-3, with a possible D match to TRBD1 (6 bases). Germline values: CDR1 SNHLY, CDR2 FYNNEI. V lost 8 bases and J 4 bases, leaving 19 bases between the germline ends. This CDR3 contains 15 residues.

The J gene is TRBJ2-3, the V gene TRBV13; D is unclear. Germline loops: CDR1 PRHDT, CDR2 FYEKMQ (reference sequence). The CDR3 is 12 amino acids. Trimming left V 2 bases short and J 5 bases short, with 5 bases between. The CDR3 region is CASSLLGDTQYF. As DNA, the CDR3 is TGTGCCAGCAGCTTACTCGGAGATACGCAGTATTTT.

The V call is TRBV6-6, the J call TRBJ2-2; 9 bases map to TRBD1. After removal of 6 bases from V and 4 bases from J, the junction contained 6 bases not matched to a gene. The CDR3 length is 15 residues. CDR1 is MNHNY and CDR2 is SVGAGI in the germline V gene (reference sequence). CDR3 in amino acids: CASRLGQGVTGELFF. The CDR3 DNA reads TGTGCCAGCAGACTGGGACAGGGAGTCACCGGGGAGCTGTTTTTT.

By share of the sample, this clone is medium-sized. The gene calls are TRBV7-9 and TRBJ2-1; D may be TRBD1 (5 bases). Per the germline V gene, CDR1 is SEHNR and CDR2 is FQNEAQ (reference sequence). CDR3 length: 16 residues. Deletions cut 5 bases from V and 0 bases from J, with 14 bases between. The CDR3 loop is CASSGKRGSSYNEQFF. The CDR3 region has the DNA TGTGCCAGCAGCGGGAAAAGGGGAAGCTCCTACAATGAGCAGTTCTTC.

The chain couples TRBV5-6 to TRBJ2-7; TRBD1 matches at 7 bases. CDR3 length: 14 amino acids. V shed 0 bases and J 3 bases; nucleotides not matched to a gene: 3. CDR1 is SGHDT and CDR2 is YYEEEE in the germline V gene. This CDR3 is CASSLGQGYYEQYF. CDR3 DNA sequence: TGTGCCAGCAGCTTGGGACAGGGCTACTACGAGCAGTACTTC.

The chain uses TRBV28 and TRBJ2-5; D uncertain. The ends were cut back, 3 bases at V and 5 bases at J, with 13 bases in the middle. This CDR3 spans 14 amino acids. CDR1 MDHEN and CDR2 SYDVKM come from the germline V gene. The CDR3 loop is CASSLADAQETQYF. The CDR3 coding sequence is TGTGCCAGCAGTTTGGCGGACGCCCAGGAGACCCAGTACTTC.

This clone was observed once. The V call is TRBV30, the J call TRBJ2-4, with D perhaps TRBD1 (6 bases). Germline V gene lookup returns CDR1 GTSNPN and CDR2 SVGIG (reference sequence). The CDR3 is made up of 16 amino acids. Deletions cut 2 bases from V and 0 bases from J, with 14 bases between. The CDR3 loop reads CAWSTRGVLAKNIQYF. The CDR3 DNA follows: TGTGCCTGGAGTACCAGGGGAGTTCTAGCCAAAAACATTCAGTACTTC. Combining the CDR3 with reference TRBV30 and TRBJ2-4 gives the whole variable domain SQTIHQWPATLVQPVGSPLSLECTVEGTSNPNLYWYRQAAGRGLQLLFYSVGIGQISSEVPQNLSASRPQDRQFILSSKKLLLSDSGFYLCAWSTRGVLAKNIQYFGAGTRLSVL.

CDR3 bases: TGTGCCAGCAGCCCCGGGATATTTGTGGACACCGGGGAGCTGTTTTTT. This encodes CASSPGIFVDTGELFF. The chain is built from TRBV7-9 and TRBJ2-2; D perhaps matches TRBD2 (5 bases). CDR3 length equals 16 residues. Trimming took 5 bases from V and 3 from J, leaving 16 bases between them. Per germline, CDR1 SEHNR and CDR2 FQNEAQ (reference sequence). Using reference TRBV7-9 and TRBJ2-2 for the parts outside the CDR3, the full variable domain is DTGVSQNPRHKITKRGQNVTFRCDPISEHNRLYWYRQTLGQGPEFLTYFQNEAQLEKSRLLSDRFSAERPKGSFSTLEIQRTEQGDSAMYLCASSPGIFVDTGELFFGEGSRLTVL.

The chain carries TRBV6-4 and TRBJ1-5, with a tentative D call TRBD1 (6 bases). CDR3 length: 17 residues. Germline values: CDR1 MRHNA, CDR2 SNTAGT. The V end was cut by 4 bases, the J end by 2 bases, with 18 bases between. The chain's CDR3 is CASSVEAKGVCNQPQHF. The CDR3, as DNA: TGTGCCAGCAGTGTTGAGGCGAAGGGGGTTTGCAATCAGCCCCAGCATTTT.

This chain uses TRBV9 with TRBJ2-7; D may be TRBD2 (5 bases). With 4 bases removed from V and 0 bases from J, the gap between germline ends came to 20 bases. In germline, CDR1 is SGDLS, CDR2 YYNGEE. The CDR3 has 17 residues. The CDR3: CASSPPAAGAFSYEQYF. CDR3 in DNA: TGTGCCAGCAGCCCGCCCGCGGCGGGCGCCTTCTCCTACGAGCAGTACTTC.